This T cell receptor (beta chain) emerged from a study of cytomegalovirus exposure and HLA in healthy donors. At the level of the study: For the approximately 400 genotyped donors, 75% to 90% fell within the Caucasian-associated ancestry cluster.

CDR3 length equals 14 residues. The germline V and J ends were trimmed by 2 bases and 8 bases, with 15 bases remaining between them. CDR1 is SGHAT and CDR2 is FQDESV in the germline V gene (reference sequence). Turning to this clone: Antigen unknown.

The PCR had 60 Vbeta and 13 Jbeta primers. Using immunoSEQ multiplex PCR, the repertoire was profiled, and TCRdb retains in-frame clones only, with some absent. The table records roughly 200,000 clones, over 70% of them present only once. Study-wide points: Specificity of a few CMV-associated chains for CMV antigens was verified in vitro. Within the data, a cluster of highly shared sequence variants was likely a sequencing artifact. V- and J-gene trimming in TCR beta was tied to a missense DCLRE1C variant by an analysis performed later.

The chain joins TRBV11-1 to TRBJ1-2; D might be TRBD1 (5 bases). This TCR was sampled from a male donor in good health and CMV-seronegative. The sample consisted of PBMCs. Written as DNA, the CDR3 is TGTGCCAGCAGCTTATCGGCAGGGAGGAGCGGCTACACCTTC. The encoded protein is CASSLSAGRSGYTF.